The next 14 T cell receptor beta chains were all read from a single sample in a study of blood T cell repertoires in COVID-19. Clones were read by immunoSEQ multiplex PCR, and TCRdb kept only the in-frame ones, dropping some. The profile shows about 160,000 clones, 60% to 85% of them singletons. Sequencing used peripheral blood. The receptors were gathered from a man aged 55 to 70 with acute or convalescent COVID-19.

The chain is built from TRBV5-1 and TRBJ1-4; 8 bases are shared with TRBD1. The germline gives CDR1 SGHRS, CDR2 YFSETQ. V shed 3 bases, J shed 8 bases, and the junction held 6 bases outside the gene matches. The CDR3 length is 14 residues. CDR3 loop: CASSSGTGGEKLFF. The CDR3 DNA follows: TGCGCCAGCAGCTCCGGGACAGGTGGAGAAAAACTGTTTTTT.

CDR3 nucleotides: TGTGCCAGCAGTGAATCGGGGGGGCTGGGGGAGACCCAGTACTTC. Translated, it gives CASSESGGLGETQYF. The chain is built from TRBV6-1 and TRBJ2-5; 8 bases match TRBD2. The CDR3 is 15 residues long. CDR1 is MNHNS, CDR2 SASEGT, per germline. With V trimmed by 2 bases and J by 5 bases, 7 bases remained unmatched.

The chain links TRBV5-4 to TRBJ2-7; tentative D call: TRBD1 (5 bases). The CDR3 runs to 14 residues. The germline V gene has CDR1 SGHNT and CDR2 YYREEE (reference sequence). V dropped 0 bases and J dropped 1 base, with 8 bases sitting between them. The CDR3 DNA is TGTGCCAGCAGCTTGGTCACAGGATCCTACGAGCAGTACTTC. It yields the protein CASSLVTGSYEQYF.

This clone has only a few counts. This chain joins TRBV5-1 and TRBJ1-4; 7 bases map to TRBD1. V gave up 4 bases and J gave up 4 bases; unmatched junction bases: 4. This CDR3 has 14 amino acids. Germline CDR1 SGHRS, CDR2 YFSETQ. The CDR3 sequence: CASSGTVNNEKLFF. CDR3 nucleotide sequence: TGCGCCAGCAGCGGGACAGTCAATAATGAAAAACTGTTTTTT.

This clone was picked up one time. The chain joins TRBV4-3 to TRBJ1-1; D is possibly TRBD1 (6 bases). CDR1 and CDR2 from the germline V gene are LGHNA and YSLEER. CDR3 length: 15 amino acids. V was clipped by 0 bases and J by 10 bases, with 18 bases between them. For the CDR3, the DNA is TGCGCCAGCAGCCAAGATTGGATTAGGGGGGGTGGAGCTTTCTTT. Its translation: CASSQDWIRGGGAFF.

The gene calls are TRBV7-2 and TRBJ1-1; tentative D call: TRBD1 (5 bases). CDR3 size: 14 residues. Germline loops: CDR1 SGHTA, CDR2 FQGNSA. Trimming pared 5 bases from V and 2 bases from J, leaving 12 bases between. CDR3 DNA: TGTGCCAGCAGCCCGGGACTCCTTAACACTGAAGCTTTCTTT. Protein product: CASSPGLLNTEAFF. Full variable domain (outside the CDR3, taken from reference TRBV7-2 and TRBJ1-1): GAGVSQSPSNKVTEKGKDVELRCDPISGHTALYWYRQSLGQGLEFLIYFQGNSAPDKSGLPSDRFSAERTGGSVSTLTIQRTQQEDSAVYLCASSPGLLNTEAFFGQGTRLTVV.

The V and J genes are TRBV24-1 and TRBJ2-5, with 8 bases aligning to TRBD1. J was trimmed by 1 base and V by 7 bases; bases with no gene match: 7. The CDR3 has 15 residues. Germline loops: CDR1 KGHDR, CDR2 SFDVKD. The CDR3 DNA reads TGTGCCACCAGCCCGACAGGGGCGGGCCAAGAGACCCAGTACTTC. As protein: CATSPTGAGQETQYF.

The V gene is TRBV5-1, the J gene TRBJ1-1, with 10 bases fitting TRBD1. CDR1 and CDR2 from the germline V gene are SGHRS and YFSETQ. Trimming took 4 bases from V and 4 from J; bases not matched to a gene: 4. The CDR3 length is 14 residues. CDR3 coding DNA: TGCGCCAGCAGCAGGGACAGGGGATCCACTGAAGCTTTCTTT. Amino acid sequence: CASSRDRGSTEAFF.

The rearrangement uses TRBV6-5 and TRBJ2-1; D perhaps matches TRBD1 (5 bases). Germline V gives CDR1 MNHEY, CDR2 SVGAGI. The V gene lost 6 bases and the J gene lost 7 bases, with 16 bases spanning the gap. The CDR3 has 14 residues. DNA of the CDR3: TGTGCCAGCAGCCCCCCCCAGGGAAAAAATGAGCAGTTCTTC. Translated: CASSPPQGKNEQFF.

The chain uses TRBV15 and TRBJ1-5; no definite D call. Looked up from germline, CDR1 is LNHNV and CDR2 is YYDKDF (reference sequence). The CDR3 has 13 amino acids. V shed 3 bases and J shed 3 bases, with 6 bases lying between them. The DNA of the CDR3 is TGTGCCACCAGCAGTCACAACAATCAGCCCCAGCATTTT. This codes for CATSSHNNQPQHF.

This chain links TRBV30 with TRBJ1-1; tentatively, D is TRBD1 (5 bases). The V gene's germline CDR1 is GTSNPN and CDR2 SVGIG (reference sequence). The CDR3 totals 15 residues. Trimming removed 1 base at V and 2 bases at J, with 14 bases between. In DNA, the CDR3 is TGTGCCTGGAGTGAATCCCCAGGGATAAACACTGAAGCTTTCTTT. Amino acids: CAWSESPGINTEAFF.

The V and J genes are TRBV6-2 or TRBV6-3 and TRBJ1-2, with a weak D call TRBD1 (5 bases). This CDR3 spans 14 amino acids. Deletions cut 4 bases from V and 2 bases from J, with 11 bases between. From germline, CDR1 is MNHEY and CDR2 SVGEGT. This CDR3 reads CASSWAGENYGYTF. CDR3 coding DNA: TGTGCCAGCAGTTGGGCGGGGGAGAACTATGGCTACACCTTC.

This chain links TRBV7-8 with TRBJ1-1; D is undetermined. From germline, CDR1 is SGHVS and CDR2 FQNEAQ. Trimming cost V 0 bases and J 2 bases, with 10 bases left between them. This CDR3 is 15 amino acids long. The chain's CDR3 is CASSLARGANTEAFF. The CDR3 DNA follows: TGTGCCAGCAGCTTAGCGCGGGGTGCTAACACTGAAGCTTTCTTT.

The CDR3: CASSIGQGSYGYTF. CDR3 sequence (DNA): TGTGCCAGTAGTATAGGACAGGGGTCCTATGGCTACACCTTC. V and J are TRBV19 and TRBJ1-2; TRBD1 matches 8 bases. There are 14 residues in the CDR3. The V and J ends lost 1 base and 4 bases, in that order; junction bases with no gene match: 2. Germline CDR1 and CDR2: LNHDA and SQIVND (reference sequence).